The 16 T cell receptor beta chains listed next were all sequenced from one sample in a study of blood T cell repertoires in COVID-19. The data were produced by immunoSEQ multiplex PCR, yet TCRdb's version contains in-frame clones alone and is incomplete. The sample contains 100,000 to 150,000 clones, more than 85% of which appear only once. Source material: peripheral blood. The receptors come from a man in his 60s with COVID-19, enrolled during active disease.

In its sample, this clone was seen a few times. V gene TRBV5-4 combines with J gene TRBJ1-3; weak D call: TRBD1 (6 bases). CDR3 length equals 16 residues. Germline CDR1 and CDR2: SGHNT and YYREEE (reference sequence). Trimming removed 3 bases from V and 4 bases from J, with 17 bases in between. CDR3 residues: CASSWGGQLGGNTIYF. CDR3 DNA: TGTGCCAGCAGCTGGGGGGGCCAATTAGGAGGAAACACCATATATTTT.

The chain carries TRBV7-2 and TRBJ1-1; D unclear. Trimming stripped 1 base from V and 3 bases from J, with 9 bases between. Germline V gene data show CDR1 as SGHTA and CDR2 as FQGNSA. There are 14 residues in the CDR3. CDR3 protein: CASSLETGYTEAFF. For the CDR3, the DNA is TGTGCCAGCAGCTTAGAAACCGGGTACACTGAAGCTTTCTTT.

The rearrangement uses TRBV10-3 and TRBJ1-5; weak D call: TRBD1 (6 bases). This CDR3 is 17 amino acids long. V dropped 4 bases and J dropped 2 bases, with 18 bases sitting between them. Germline V lookup: CDR1 ENHRY, CDR2 SYGVKD. The CDR3 sequence is CAISAGDRWGGNQPQHF. The CDR3 region has the DNA TGTGCCATCAGTGCGGGTGACAGGTGGGGTGGCAATCAGCCCCAGCATTTT.

This chain joins TRBV25-1 and TRBJ1-3, with D uncertain. The CDR3 runs 13 residues. Trimming took off 5 bases at V and 3 bases at J, with 8 bases between the two ends. Germline lookup yields CDR1 MGHDK and CDR2 SYGVNS. CDR3 loop: CASSRVIGNTIYF. The CDR3 coding sequence is TGTGCCAGCAGTAGAGTGATTGGAAACACCATATATTTT.

V and J are TRBV30 and TRBJ1-2, with a weak D call TRBD1 (5 bases). From germline, CDR1 is GTSNPN and CDR2 SVGIG (reference sequence). This CDR3 comprises 13 residues. Trimming shortened V by 3 bases and J by 8 bases, and 16 bases separated the two germline ends. CDR3 loop: CAWSTGALGGYTF. DNA of the CDR3: TGTGCCTGGAGCACTGGGGCCCTCGGGGGCTACACCTTC.

This chain connects TRBV5-1 to TRBJ2-3, with D unresolved. Trimming cost V 2 bases and J 6 bases, with 13 bases left between them. Germline V gives CDR1 SGHRS, CDR2 YFSETQ. The CDR3 loop spans 14 amino acids. The CDR3 nucleotides are TGCGCCAGCAGCTTATTCGAGGAGTCTGATACGCAGTATTTT. Translation gives CASSLFEESDTQYF.

A note on this clone: The same CDR3 arises from other DNA sequences in this sample as well. The rearrangement links TRBV4-1 to TRBJ1-5, with D possibly TRBD1 on 5 matching bases. Trimming pared 1 base from V and 4 bases from J, leaving 11 bases between. Germline lookup yields CDR1 MGHRA and CDR2 YSYEKL. The CDR3 extends over 15 amino acids. Written as DNA, the CDR3 is TGCGCCAGCAGCCAAGGGCTTCGGGGGAATCAGCCCCAGCATTTT. It specifies CASSQGLRGNQPQHF.

This sequence joins TRBV4-1 and TRBJ1-4; D is undetermined. The CDR3 runs to 18 residues. CDR1 and CDR2 (germline): MGHRA, YSYEKL. V was shortened by 0 bases and J by 7 bases, with 21 bases between the two germline ends. The CDR3 DNA sequence: TGCGCCAGCAGCCAAGACTCGATTGAGGCTAAGCTTAGTGAAAAACTGTTTTTT. As protein: CASSQDSIEAKLSEKLFF.

This chain connects TRBV7-2 to TRBJ1-2, with 8 bases fitting TRBD1. The CDR3 consists of 16 residues. V shed 0 bases, J shed 6 bases, and the junction held 9 bases outside the gene matches. Germline V gene lookup returns CDR1 SGHTA and CDR2 FQGNSA. The CDR3 DNA is TGTGCCAGCAGCTTAGCCCGAACGGACAGGGCGGATGGCTACACCTTC. It codes for CASSLARTDRADGYTF.

The chain's CDR3 is CASSRGTVTTNEKLFF. CDR3 bases: TGCGCCAGCAGCCGGGGGACGGTAACAACTAATGAAAAACTGTTTTTT. The chain is built from TRBV5-1 and TRBJ1-4; tentatively, D is TRBD1 (5 bases). Trimming removed 4 bases at V and 0 bases at J, with 13 bases between. Germline CDR1 reads SGHRS; CDR2 reads YFSETQ. There are 16 residues in the CDR3.

The chain joins TRBV3-1 (or the pseudogene TRBV3-2) to TRBJ2-5; D is perhaps TRBD2 (5 bases). The germline V gene has CDR1 LGHDT and CDR2 YNNKEL (reference sequence). V was cut by 5 bases and J by 3 bases, with 10 bases left in between. This CDR3 has 13 amino acids. The CDR3 coding sequence is TGTGCCAGCAGCTACGGACTGAAAGAGACCCAGTACTTC. As protein: CASSYGLKETQYF.

The chain has TRBV5-1 and TRBJ2-7; the D gene is possibly TRBD1 (7 bases). Germline values: CDR1 SGHRS, CDR2 YFSETQ. The CDR3 has 14 residues. V lost 4 bases, J lost 3 bases, and 14 bases lay in between. The CDR3, as DNA: TGCGCCAGCAGCCCTCAGGGGGGAGGCTACGAGCAGTACTTC. Its translation: CASSPQGGGYEQYF.

This clone was seen only once. V gene TRBV24-1 combines with J gene TRBJ2-3; a weak D match, TRBD1 (6 bases). The CDR3 runs 12 residues. V was shortened by 10 bases and J by 8 bases, with 15 bases between the two germline ends. Germline loops: CDR1 KGHDR, CDR2 SFDVKD. The CDR3 DNA reads as TGTGCCACGATGGGGGCCAGTTTTACGCAGTATTTT. Translating gives CATMGASFTQYF.

This chain links TRBV19 with TRBJ1-2; 7 bases are a match to TRBD1. CDR1 and CDR2 (germline): LNHDA, SQIVND (reference sequence). The junction had 5 bases not matched to a gene; V was cut back by 5 bases and J by 2 bases. The CDR3 extends over 14 amino acids. The CDR3 nucleotides are TGTGCCAGTAGTCCCCCGACAGGGAACTATGGCTACACCTTC. It specifies CASSPPTGNYGYTF.

The CDR3 reads CATSAPGSNQPQHF. CDR3 coding DNA: TGTGCCACCAGTGCCCCAGGGAGCAATCAGCCCCAGCATTTT. The chain is built from TRBV24-1 and TRBJ1-5, with a weak D call TRBD1 (5 bases). V lost 5 bases, J lost 1 base, and 8 bases lay in between. The germline V gene encodes CDR1 KGHDR and CDR2 SFDVKD. This CDR3 has 14 residues.

This sequence joins TRBV6-5 and TRBJ2-1; 8 positions match TRBD1. V lost 6 bases, J lost 2 bases, and 6 bases stayed unmatched. The CDR3 is 15 residues long. Germline V lookup: CDR1 MNHEY, CDR2 SVGAGI. The CDR3 DNA is TGTGCCAGCAGGGAGGACAGGGCCCCCTACAATGAGCAGTTCTTC. This sequence encodes CASREDRAPYNEQFF.